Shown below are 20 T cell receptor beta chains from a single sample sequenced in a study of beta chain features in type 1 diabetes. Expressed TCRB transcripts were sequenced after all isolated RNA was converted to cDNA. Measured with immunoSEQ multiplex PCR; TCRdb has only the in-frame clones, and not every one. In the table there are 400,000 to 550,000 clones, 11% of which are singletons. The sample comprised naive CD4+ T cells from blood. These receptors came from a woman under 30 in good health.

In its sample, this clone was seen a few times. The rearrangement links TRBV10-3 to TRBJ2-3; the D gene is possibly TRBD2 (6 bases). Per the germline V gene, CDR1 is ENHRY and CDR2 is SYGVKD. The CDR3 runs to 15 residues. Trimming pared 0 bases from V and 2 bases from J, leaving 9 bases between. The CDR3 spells CAISESAGNTDTQYF. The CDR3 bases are TGTGCCATCAGTGAGTCGGCGGGGAACACAGATACGCAGTATTTT.

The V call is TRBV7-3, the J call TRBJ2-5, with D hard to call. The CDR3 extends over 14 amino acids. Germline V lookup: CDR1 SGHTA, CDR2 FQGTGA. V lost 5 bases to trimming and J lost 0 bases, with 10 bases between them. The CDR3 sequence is CASSPYPYQETQYF. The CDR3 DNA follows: TGTGCCAGCAGCCCGTACCCTTACCAAGAGACCCAGTACTTC.

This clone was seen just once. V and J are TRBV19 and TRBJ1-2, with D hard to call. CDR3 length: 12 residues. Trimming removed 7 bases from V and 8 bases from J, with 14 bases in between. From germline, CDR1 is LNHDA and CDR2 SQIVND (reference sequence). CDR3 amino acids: CASNTVPGGYTF. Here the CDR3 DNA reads TGTGCCAGTAACACGGTCCCCGGCGGCTACACCTTC. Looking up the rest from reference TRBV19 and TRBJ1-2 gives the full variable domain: DGGITQSPKYLFRKEGQNVTLSCEQNLNHDAMYWYRQDPGQGLRLIYYSQIVNDFQKGDIAEGYSVSREKKESFPLTVTSAQKNPTAFYLCASNTVPGGYTFGSGTRLTVV.

The chain's CDR3 is CASRKGQNTGELFF. For the CDR3, the DNA is TGTGCCAGCAGAAAGGGACAGAACACCGGGGAGCTGTTTTTT. This chain joins TRBV28 and TRBJ2-2; D may be TRBD1 (6 bases). The CDR3 totals 14 residues. Germline assignment: CDR1 MDHEN and CDR2 SYDVKM. V dropped 6 bases and J dropped 1 base, with 9 bases sitting between them.

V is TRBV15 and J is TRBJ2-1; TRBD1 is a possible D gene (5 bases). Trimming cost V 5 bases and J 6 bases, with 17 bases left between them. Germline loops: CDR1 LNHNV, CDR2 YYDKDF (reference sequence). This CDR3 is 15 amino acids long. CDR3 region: CATSPRGRAVNEQFF. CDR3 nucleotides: TGTGCCACCAGCCCAAGGGGCCGGGCGGTCAATGAGCAGTTCTTC.

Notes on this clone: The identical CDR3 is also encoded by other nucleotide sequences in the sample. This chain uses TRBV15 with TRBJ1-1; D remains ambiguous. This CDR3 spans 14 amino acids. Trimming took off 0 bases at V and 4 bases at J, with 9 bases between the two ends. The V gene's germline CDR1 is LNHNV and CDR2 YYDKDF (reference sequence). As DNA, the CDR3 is TGTGCCACCAGCAGAGATCCACGGGGCACTGAAGCTTTCTTT. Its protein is CATSRDPRGTEAFF.

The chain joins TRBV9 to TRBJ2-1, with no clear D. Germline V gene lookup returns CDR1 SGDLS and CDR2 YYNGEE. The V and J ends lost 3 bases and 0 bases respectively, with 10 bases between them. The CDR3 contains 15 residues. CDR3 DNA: TGTGCCAGCAGCGATCGGAGATACTCCTACAATGAGCAGTTCTTC. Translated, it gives CASSDRRYSYNEQFF.

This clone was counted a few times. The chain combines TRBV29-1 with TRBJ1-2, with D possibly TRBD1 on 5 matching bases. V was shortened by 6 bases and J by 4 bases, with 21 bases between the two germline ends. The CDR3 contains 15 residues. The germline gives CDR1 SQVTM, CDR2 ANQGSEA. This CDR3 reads CSVAPLLGVGYGYTF. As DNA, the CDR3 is TGCAGCGTAGCTCCCTTGTTGGGGGTTGGCTATGGCTACACCTTC.

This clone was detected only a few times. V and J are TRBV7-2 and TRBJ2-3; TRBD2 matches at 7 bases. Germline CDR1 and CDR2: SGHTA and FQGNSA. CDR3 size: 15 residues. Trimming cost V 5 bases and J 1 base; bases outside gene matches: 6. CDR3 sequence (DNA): TGTGCCAGCAGCGCCATGGCGGGGGGCACAGATACGCAGTATTTT. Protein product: CASSAMAGGTDTQYF.

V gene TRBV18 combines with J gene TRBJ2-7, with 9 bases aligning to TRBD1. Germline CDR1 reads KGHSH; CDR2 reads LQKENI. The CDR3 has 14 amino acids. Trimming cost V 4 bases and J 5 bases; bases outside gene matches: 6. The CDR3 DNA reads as TGTGCCAGCTCACTTACAGGGGGCAAGGACGAGCAGTACTTC. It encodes CASSLTGGKDEQYF. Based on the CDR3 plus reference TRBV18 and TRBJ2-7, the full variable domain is NAGVMQNPRHLVRRRGQEARLRCSPMKGHSHVYWYRQLPEEGLKFMVYLQKENIIDESGMPKERFSAEFPKEGPSILRIQQVVRGDSAAYFCASSLTGGKDEQYFGPGTRLTVT.

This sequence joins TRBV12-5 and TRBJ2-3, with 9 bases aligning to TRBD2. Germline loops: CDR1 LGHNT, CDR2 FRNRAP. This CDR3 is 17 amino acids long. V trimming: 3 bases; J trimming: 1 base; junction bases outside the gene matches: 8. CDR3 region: CASGFAATSGGTDTQYF. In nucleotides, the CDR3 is TGTGCTAGTGGTTTCGCCGCGACTAGCGGAGGCACAGATACGCAGTATTTT.

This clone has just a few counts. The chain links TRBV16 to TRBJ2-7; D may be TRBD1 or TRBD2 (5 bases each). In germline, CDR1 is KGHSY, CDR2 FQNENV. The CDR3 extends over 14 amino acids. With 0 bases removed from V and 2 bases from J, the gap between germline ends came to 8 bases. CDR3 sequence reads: CASSQSGDAYEQYF. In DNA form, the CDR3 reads TGTGCCAGCAGCCAATCGGGGGACGCCTACGAGCAGTACTTC.

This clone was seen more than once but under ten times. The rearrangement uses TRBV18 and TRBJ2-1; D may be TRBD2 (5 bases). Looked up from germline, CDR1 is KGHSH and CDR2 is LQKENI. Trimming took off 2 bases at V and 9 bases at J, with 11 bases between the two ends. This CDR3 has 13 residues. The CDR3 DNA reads TGTGCCAGCTCACCAATCGAGGGTAGTGAGCAGTTCTTC. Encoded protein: CASSPIEGSEQFF. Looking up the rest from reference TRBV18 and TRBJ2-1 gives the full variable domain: NAGVMQNPRHLVRRRGQEARLRCSPMKGHSHVYWYRQLPEEGLKFMVYLQKENIIDESGMPKERFSAEFPKEGPSILRIQQVVRGDSAAYFCASSPIEGSEQFFGPGTRLTVL.

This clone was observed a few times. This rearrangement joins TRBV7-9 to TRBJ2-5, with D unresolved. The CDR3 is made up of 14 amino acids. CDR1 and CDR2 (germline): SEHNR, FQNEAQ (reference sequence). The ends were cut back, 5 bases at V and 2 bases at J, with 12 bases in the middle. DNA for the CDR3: TGTGCCAGCAGCCCGCAAGGGCCTCAAGAGACCCAGTACTTC. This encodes CASSPQGPQETQYF.

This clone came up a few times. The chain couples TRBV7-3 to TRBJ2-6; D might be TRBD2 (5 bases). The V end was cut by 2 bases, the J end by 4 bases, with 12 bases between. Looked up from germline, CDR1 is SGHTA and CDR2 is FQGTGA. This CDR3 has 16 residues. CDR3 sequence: CASSLYRGAGANVLTF. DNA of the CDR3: TGTGCCAGCAGCTTATACCGGGGTGCAGGGGCCAACGTCCTGACTTTC.

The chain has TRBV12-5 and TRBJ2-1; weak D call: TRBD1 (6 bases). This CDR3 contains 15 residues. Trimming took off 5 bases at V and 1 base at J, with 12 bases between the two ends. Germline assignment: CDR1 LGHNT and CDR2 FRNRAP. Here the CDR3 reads CASGPGQSSYNEQFF. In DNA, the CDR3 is TGTGCTAGTGGTCCCGGACAGAGTTCCTACAATGAGCAGTTCTTC. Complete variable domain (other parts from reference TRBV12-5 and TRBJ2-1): DARVTQTPRHKVTEMGQEVTMRCQPILGHNTVFWYRQTMMQGLELLAYFRNRAPLDDSGMPKDRFSAEMPDATLATLKIQPSEPRDSAVYFCASGPGQSSYNEQFFGPGTRLTVL.

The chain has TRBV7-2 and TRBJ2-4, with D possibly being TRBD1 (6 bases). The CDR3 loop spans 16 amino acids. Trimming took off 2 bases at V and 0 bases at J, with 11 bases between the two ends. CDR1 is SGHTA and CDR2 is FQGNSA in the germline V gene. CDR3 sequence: CASSLTGPLAKNIQYF. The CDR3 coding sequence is TGTGCCAGCAGCTTAACAGGGCCGTTAGCCAAAAACATTCAGTACTTC.

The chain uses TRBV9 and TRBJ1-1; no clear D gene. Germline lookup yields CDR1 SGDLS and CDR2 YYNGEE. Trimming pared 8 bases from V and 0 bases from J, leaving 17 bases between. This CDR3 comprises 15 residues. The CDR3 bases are TGTGCCAGAGCACAACAGTGCAACATGAACACTGAAGCTTTCTTT. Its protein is CARAQQCNMNTEAFF.

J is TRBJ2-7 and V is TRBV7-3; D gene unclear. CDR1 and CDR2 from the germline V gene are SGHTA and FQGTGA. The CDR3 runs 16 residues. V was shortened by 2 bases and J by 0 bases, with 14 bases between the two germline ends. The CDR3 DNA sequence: TGTGCCAGCAGCTTAGGTCCCGGGCTTAGCTCCTACGAGCAGTACTTC. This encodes CASSLGPGLSSYEQYF.

The CDR3 region is CASSMTWGTDTQYF. As DNA, the CDR3 is TGTGCCAGTAGTATGACCTGGGGGACAGATACGCAGTATTTT. The chain recombines TRBV19 with TRBJ2-3, with D perhaps given as TRBD1 or TRBD2 (5 bases each). From germline, CDR1 is LNHDA and CDR2 SQIVND (reference sequence). V lost 3 bases and J 3 bases, leaving 10 bases between the germline ends. This CDR3 spans 14 amino acids.